A single T cell receptor (beta chain) is shown here with its context. This entry belongs to a study of blood T cell repertoires in COVID-19. Whole-study context: The samples span acute and convalescent COVID-19 from the United States, Italy and Spain. PBMCs, B-cell-depleted T cells, or T cells provided the cDNA or gDNA that made up the material.

Individuals aged about 18 to 90 years were recruited from about two dozen US areas. Recovered status in Cohort 3 required two negative PCRs, clearance, or symptom resolution. The CDR3 consists of 17 residues. The V and J ends lost 1 base and 7 bases, in that order; junction bases with no gene match: 12. Germline assignment: CDR1 SGHNT and CDR2 YENEEA. The repertoire was sequenced with immunoSEQ multiplex PCR; TCRdb's copy has only in-frame clones and lacks some. The sample has around 200,000 clones, 88% seen once. The specimen sequenced was PBMCs or T cells enriched from blood (not recorded which). This TCR derives from a woman younger than 45 who had recovered from COVID-19. The V gene is TRBV11-3, the J gene TRBJ2-2; 7 bases agree with TRBD1. CDR3 in amino acids: CASSLGGGARGIGELFF. The CDR3 coding sequence is TGTGCCAGCAGCTTAGGCGGTGGGGCCAGGGGGATCGGGGAGCTGTTTTTT.